The T cell receptor beta chain under discussion was sequenced for a study of blood T cell repertoires in COVID-19. Assay used: immunoSEQ multiplex PCR; TCRdb lists only in-frame clones, some missing. The sample holds some 300,000 clones, approximately 91% seen once. The source material was PBMCs or T cells enriched from blood (not recorded which). The sequence was obtained from a woman aged 35 to 49 who had recovered from COVID-19.

The CDR3 is CASSTPPEETQYF. The CDR3 nucleotides read TGTGCCAGCAGCACTCCGCCGGAAGAGACCCAGTACTTC. This chain links TRBV7-2 with TRBJ2-5; no definite D call. Deletions cut 5 bases from V and 3 bases from J, with 10 bases between. Per germline, CDR1 SGHTA and CDR2 FQGNSA. The CDR3 runs to 13 residues.